This T cell receptor beta chain derives from a study of shared clonotypes between healthy human individuals. Notes on the study in general: Larger estimated richness was generally seen in naive subsets than in memory subsets.

As for this clone: Its antigen remains unknown.

This was a deep-level run. Clones were read by immunoSEQ multiplex PCR, and TCRdb kept only the in-frame ones, dropping some. The sample yields over 400,000 clones, approximately 95% seen once. After removal of 4 bases from V and 0 bases from J, the junction contained 12 bases not matched to a gene. Per the germline V gene, CDR1 is SGHAT and CDR2 is FQNNGV. The CDR3 covers 18 residues. The material sequenced was naive CD4+ T cells sorted from blood. Subset meaning: CD45RA+ positively selected. The chain links TRBV11-2 to TRBJ2-1; TRBD2 matches at 7 bases. The receptor was derived from a woman under 40 in good health. This chain's CDR3 is CASSSFGGSSSSYNEQFF. The CDR3 DNA reads as TGTGCCAGCAGCTCCTTCGGCGGGAGTTCAAGCTCCTACAATGAGCAGTTCTTC.